This T cell receptor (beta chain) was captured by sequencing in a study of T cell repertoires in cytomegalovirus infection. As for the study in general: Selection of CMV epitopes for the study included recently identified HLA-C-restricted and well-studied HLA-B-restricted ones.

Using its own MiXCR run on the reads, TCRdb lists one record per CDR3 protein. Of 50,000 to 65,000 distinct CDR3 sequences detected, over 15% appear once; the ten largest clones hold roughly 67%. V was pared by 3 bases and J by 4 bases, with 4 bases of the junction left unmatched. The CDR3 consists of 14 residues. CDR1 and CDR2 from the germline V gene are SGHTA and FQGNSA. This clonotype was found a few times. Its specificity is not known. Study-level findings and limits: People with CMV and the relevant HLA were identified by cumulative public TCR beta family frequency.

The gene calls are TRBV7-2 and TRBJ2-7, with 9 nucleotides matching TRBD1. The specimen was CD8+ T cells from cultured PBMCs, collected from culture after CMV antigen stimulation. This sequence originates from a human donor in good health (CMV status not recorded). Some clones in this sample may be carry-over from other donors' samples. CDR3 coding DNA: TGTGCCAGCAGCTTTACGACAGGGGGTTACGAGCAGTACTTC. Translation gives CASSFTTGGYEQYF. Variable domain in full (rest from reference TRBV7-2 and TRBJ2-7): GAGVSQSPSNKVTEKGKDVELRCDPISGHTALYWYRQSLGQGLEFLIYFQGNSAPDKSGLPSDRFSAERTGGSVSTLTIQRTQQEDSAVYLCASSFTTGGYEQYFGPGTRLTVT.